Included here is one TCR beta chain sequence, with context. This CDR3 comprises 14 residues. Trimming took 5 bases from V and 3 from J, leaving 14 bases between them. Per germline, CDR1 SGHTA and CDR2 FQGNSA. This sample was included in a study of blood T cell repertoires in COVID-19. Study context: PBMCs, B-cell-depleted T cells, or T cells were the source of the cDNA or gDNA that made up the material.

Per the original methods: Reference gene primers were amplified, and this amplification served to estimate nucleated cell counts. Data came from immunoSEQ multiplex PCR; TCRdb stores just in-frame clones and leaves some out. That table supplies the V and J calls and clone size; D and trimming were determined from the DNA. The table shows 200,000 to 300,000 clones, with almost 85% occurring only once. The rearrangement links TRBV7-2 to TRBJ2-7; D may be TRBD1 (5 bases). The clonotype comes from a woman aged 80 or over with acute or convalescent COVID-19. The source material was peripheral blood. CDR3 residues: CASSPGHGFYEQYF. CDR3 nucleotide sequence: TGTGCCAGCAGCCCCGGACACGGATTCTACGAGCAGTACTTC.